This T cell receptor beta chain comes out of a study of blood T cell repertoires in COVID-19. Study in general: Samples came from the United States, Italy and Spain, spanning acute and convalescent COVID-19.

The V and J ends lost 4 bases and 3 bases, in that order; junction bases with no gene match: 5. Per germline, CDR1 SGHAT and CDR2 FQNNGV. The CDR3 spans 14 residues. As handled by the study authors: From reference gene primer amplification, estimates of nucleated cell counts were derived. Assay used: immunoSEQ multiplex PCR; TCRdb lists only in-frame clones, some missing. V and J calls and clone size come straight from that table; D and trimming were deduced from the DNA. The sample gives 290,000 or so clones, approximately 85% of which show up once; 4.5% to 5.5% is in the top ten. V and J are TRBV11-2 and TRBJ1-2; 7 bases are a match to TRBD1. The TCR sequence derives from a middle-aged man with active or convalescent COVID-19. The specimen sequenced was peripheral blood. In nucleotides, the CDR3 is TGTGCCAGCAGCTCCCCCCAGGGGGACTATGGCTACACCTTC. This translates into CASSSPQGDYGYTF.